One T cell receptor beta chain is described in this entry. The source of the sample is a study of blood T cell repertoires in COVID-19. In the study overall: Collection of acute and convalescent COVID-19 samples took place in the United States, Italy and Spain. The cDNA or gDNA used as material had been derived from T cells, B-cell-depleted T cells, or PBMCs.

Germline V gives CDR1 KGHSH, CDR2 LQKENI. The J segment lost 4 bases and the V segment lost 4 bases, leaving 12 bases of the junction unmatched. There are 16 residues in the CDR3. In the source study's methods: Amplification of reference gene primers was used by the study to estimate nucleated cell counts. Only in-frame clones appear in the TCRdb table, and some are missing; sequencing was by immunoSEQ multiplex PCR. Clone size and the V and J calls come from that table; the DNA yielded D and trimming. The table includes roughly 290,000 clones, around four fifths detected once. The sample comprised peripheral blood. The V gene is TRBV18, the J gene TRBJ1-1, with 7 bases lining up with TRBD1. The TCR originated in a woman in her 50s with active or convalescent COVID-19. In DNA, the CDR3 is TGTGCCAGCTCACGCCTGACAGGGCAGGCCCGCACTGAAGCTTTCTTT. As protein: CASSRLTGQARTEAFF.